The text below deals with one T cell receptor (beta chain). The data stem from a study of blood T cell repertoires in COVID-19. The table came from immunoSEQ multiplex PCR; TCRdb's copy has only in-frame clones and leaves some out. Among about 210,000 clones listed, around four fifths were seen once. The CDR3 spans 16 residues. Trimming took off 0 bases at V and 5 bases at J, with 18 bases between the two ends. Per the germline V gene, CDR1 is SQVTM and CDR2 is ANQGSEA. The sample was peripheral blood. The rearrangement joins TRBV29-1 to TRBJ2-3; possible D gene TRBD1, 6 bases. The sequence derives from a woman aged 45-59 years with acute or convalescent COVID-19. The CDR3, as DNA: TGCAGCGTTGAAGATCGGGCAGGGGCCCGCCGAGATACGCAGTATTTT. Translated, it gives CSVEDRAGARRDTQYF.